This TCR beta chain was recovered during a study of T cell responses to AZD1222 COVID-19 vaccine. Looking at the study overall: Pooled together were second doses at about 4 or about 12 weeks.

This clone was seen more than once but under ten times. The antigen is undetermined. Deletions cut 1 base from V and 1 base from J, with 16 bases between. This CDR3 is built from 17 residues. Data came from immunoSEQ multiplex PCR; TCRdb stores just in-frame clones and leaves some out. The top ten clones hold 4% to 5.5% of a sample with more than 100,000 clones, about 90% of them seen once. Overall study findings and caveats: Most donors were white British, females outnumbered males, and clonal diversity was possibly underestimated. All repertoire sampling was performed exclusively after the peak T cell response. Of spike-specific TCRs, nearly half reportedly target regions left unmutated in variants.

Material: peripheral blood, obtained on day 0 of AZD1222 vaccination. The source of this sequence is an adult in good health. This sequence joins TRBV23-1 and TRBJ1-1; no clear D. TRBV23-1 is an open reading frame whose function is uncertain. The CDR3 region has the DNA TGCGCCAGCAGTCAATTTTTGCCGGCTCAGCCGAACACTGAAGCTTTCTTT. Protein sequence: CASSQFLPAQPNTEAFF.